Below, 28 T cell receptor beta chains from the same sample are listed, as sequenced in a study of control samples from healthy donors and cancer patients. Sequencing was performed with immunoSEQ multiplex PCR; in TCRdb, only in-frame clones are kept and a portion is missing. The sample consists of around 19,000 clones, around 80% of them appearing once. Sequenced sample: PBMCs. These receptors all come from a man aged 80 or over with head and neck cancer.

The genes are TRBV18 and TRBJ1-2, with 7 bases aligning to TRBD1. This CDR3 region has 18 residues. Losses at the gene ends were 6 bases for V and 3 bases for J; bases not matched to a gene: 19. CDR1 and CDR2 (germline): KGHSH, LQKENI. CDR3 protein: CASSYRLPDRAGDYGYTF. For the CDR3, the DNA is TGTGCCAGCTCCTACCGTTTACCCGACAGGGCGGGAGACTATGGCTACACCTTC.

J is TRBJ2-1 and V is TRBV5-1; 11 positions match TRBD2. The V gene's germline CDR1 is SGHRS and CDR2 YFSETQ. The V and J ends lost 5 bases and 4 bases, in that order; junction bases with no gene match: 5. The CDR3 length is 15 residues. The CDR3 bases are TGCGCCAGCAGGGTACTAGCGGGGGATTACAATGAGCAGTTCTTC. Amino acid sequence: CASRVLAGDYNEQFF.

The chain couples TRBV2 to TRBJ2-5; D not certain. The germline V gene has CDR1 SNHLY and CDR2 FYNNEI. The V and J ends lost 7 bases and 2 bases respectively, with 11 bases between them. This CDR3 region has 13 residues. CDR3 amino acids: CASNENIQETQYF. The CDR3 DNA reads TGTGCCAGCAACGAGAATATACAAGAGACCCAGTACTTC.

The chain has TRBV19 and TRBJ1-1; D is ambiguous. The V gene lost 7 bases and the J gene lost 3 bases, with 12 bases spanning the gap. This CDR3 is built from 13 residues. CDR1 is LNHDA, CDR2 SQIVND, per germline (reference sequence). CDR3 sequence reads: CASNTDWDTEAFF. Written as DNA, the CDR3 is TGTGCCAGTAATACCGACTGGGACACTGAAGCTTTCTTT. The full variable domain, completed using reference TRBV19 and TRBJ1-1, is DGGITQSPKYLFRKEGQNVTLSCEQNLNHDAMYWYRQDPGQGLRLIYYSQIVNDFQKGDIAEGYSVSREKKESFPLTVTSAQKNPTAFYLCASNTDWDTEAFFGQGTRLTVV.

The CDR3 spells CASSPTSSRDIQYF. The DNA of the CDR3 is TGTGCCAGTAGTCCAACCAGTAGCCGTGACATTCAGTACTTC. The chain uses TRBV19 and TRBJ2-4; D uncertain. Germline V gene lookup returns CDR1 LNHDA and CDR2 SQIVND (reference sequence). V was clipped by 5 bases and J by 8 bases, with 16 bases between them. This CDR3 region has 14 residues.

The DNA for the CDR3 is TGTGCCTGGAGTGTACTCCGGACAGGGGGCTTTGGCTACACCTTC. Translation gives CAWSVLRTGGFGYTF. V is TRBV30 and J is TRBJ1-2; TRBD1 matches 11 bases. Per germline, CDR1 GTSNPN and CDR2 SVGIG (reference sequence). The J segment lost 7 bases and the V segment lost 0 bases, leaving 7 bases of the junction unmatched. The CDR3 runs 15 residues.

This chain connects TRBV19 to TRBJ1-2; D is undetermined. The germline V and J ends were trimmed by 7 bases and 7 bases, with 16 bases remaining between them. Germline V lookup: CDR1 LNHDA, CDR2 SQIVND (reference sequence). The CDR3 runs 13 residues. The CDR3 here is CASNLEGLSGYTF. In DNA, the CDR3 is TGTGCCAGTAATTTGGAAGGGTTATCTGGCTACACCTTC. The full variable domain, rest sourced from reference TRBV19 and TRBJ1-2, is DGGITQSPKYLFRKEGQNVTLSCEQNLNHDAMYWYRQDPGQGLRLIYYSQIVNDFQKGDIAEGYSVSREKKESFPLTVTSAQKNPTAFYLCASNLEGLSGYTFGSGTRLTVV.

The chain is built from TRBV11-2 and TRBJ2-7; D is possibly TRBD2 (6 bases). Germline V gene data show CDR1 as SGHAT and CDR2 as FQNNGV. The CDR3 has 16 residues. V lost 3 bases and J lost 5, with 20 bases in between. The CDR3 DNA reads TGTGCCAGCAGCTTCATCTCAGGGACTTCACCTAACGAGCAGTACTTC. Amino acids: CASSFISGTSPNEQYF.

The chain employs TRBV7-9 and TRBJ1-2, with unresolved D. The CDR3 extends over 13 amino acids. V shed 4 bases and J shed 4 bases, with 10 bases lying between them. The germline V gene encodes CDR1 SEHNR and CDR2 FQNEAQ (reference sequence). Here the CDR3 reads CASSSSGSYGYTF. CDR3 nucleotide sequence: TGTGCCAGCAGCTCCAGCGGGAGCTATGGCTACACCTTC.

The chain is built from TRBV12-5 and TRBJ2-3; tentatively, D is TRBD1 (6 bases). The CDR3 runs 15 residues. Trimming cost V 1 base and J 0 bases, with 8 bases left between them. The germline V gene has CDR1 LGHNT and CDR2 FRNRAP. CDR3 coding DNA: TGTGCTAGTGGTTTGGGACAGGTGAGCACAGATACGCAGTATTTT. It translates to CASGLGQVSTDTQYF.

This clone occurred once. V is TRBV18 and J is TRBJ2-5, with D perhaps being TRBD1 or TRBD2 (5 bases each). V lost 0 bases and J 3 bases, leaving 8 bases between the germline ends. Germline V lookup: CDR1 KGHSH, CDR2 LQKENI. There are 14 residues in the CDR3. CDR3 loop: CASSPPGTKETQYF. The DNA for the CDR3 is TGTGCCAGCTCACCACCGGGGACGAAAGAGACCCAGTACTTC.

This sequence joins TRBV7-2 and TRBJ2-1; 8 nucleotides line up with TRBD2. V gave up 1 base and J gave up 1 base; unmatched junction bases: 6. CDR1 SGHTA and CDR2 FQGNSA come from the germline V gene. The CDR3 length is 17 residues. CDR3 nucleotide sequence: TGTGCCAGCAGCTTAGGGGGTCGCGGGGGGTCCTACAATGAGCAGTTCTTC. Protein: CASSLGGRGGSYNEQFF.

The chain combines TRBV29-1 with TRBJ2-7; 8 bases map to TRBD1. The CDR3 covers 17 residues. V was clipped by 5 bases and J by 1 base; unmatched bases: 16. CDR1 and CDR2 from the germline V gene are SQVTM and ANQGSEA. The CDR3 here is CSVPIPGQGTRSYEQYF. DNA of the CDR3: TGCAGCGTTCCGATACCCGGACAGGGAACAAGATCCTACGAGCAGTACTTC.

This clone was seen only a few times. V is TRBV9 and J is TRBJ2-5, with D perhaps TRBD2 (7 bases). V dropped 0 bases and J dropped 1 base, with 10 bases sitting between them. Germline V CDR1 and CDR2: SGDLS, YYNGEE. This CDR3 region has 15 residues. CDR3 in DNA: TGTGCCAGCAGCGTAGGGGCGGGGGCCCAAGAGACCCAGTACTTC. This sequence encodes CASSVGAGAQETQYF.

The J gene is TRBJ1-5, the V gene TRBV27, with 9 bases that match TRBD1. This CDR3 is 17 amino acids long. Germline V gene lookup returns CDR1 MNHEY and CDR2 SMNVEV (reference sequence). J gave up 9 bases and V 0 bases, and 12 bases lay outside the gene matches. The CDR3 region is CASSLSAGTGWVGPQHF. Written as DNA, the CDR3 is TGTGCCAGCAGTTTATCGGCCGGGACAGGGTGGGTTGGGCCCCAGCATTTT.

The chain couples TRBV27 to TRBJ2-5; TRBD2 aligns across 10 bases. Germline assignment: CDR1 MNHEY and CDR2 SMNVEV (reference sequence). V trimming: 0 bases; J trimming: 2 bases; junction bases outside the gene matches: 12. CDR3 length: 19 amino acids. CDR3 amino acids: CASSLSGLAGVYSQETQYF. CDR3 in DNA: TGTGCCAGCAGTTTATCTGGTCTAGCGGGAGTGTATTCTCAAGAGACCCAGTACTTC.

The chain has TRBV27 and TRBJ1-2, with 12 bases identical to TRBD1. CDR1 MNHEY and CDR2 SMNVEV come from the germline V gene (reference sequence). J gave up 5 bases and V 4 bases, and 11 bases lay outside the gene matches. The CDR3 loop spans 17 amino acids. In DNA, the CDR3 is TGTGCCAGCAGTTCCTCCCCAGGGACAGGGGGCTGGTATGGCTACACCTTC. Translating gives CASSSSPGTGGWYGYTF.

The V gene is TRBV3-1 (or the pseudogene TRBV3-2), the J gene TRBJ2-7, with 7 nucleotides matching TRBD1. CDR1 is LGHDT and CDR2 is YNNKEL in the germline V gene (reference sequence). The V and J ends lost 4 bases and 3 bases, in that order; junction bases with no gene match: 6. CDR3 length: 14 residues. The CDR3 is CASSPGTELYEQYF. CDR3 DNA: TGTGCCAGCAGCCCCGGGACAGAACTCTACGAGCAGTACTTC.

The genes are TRBV6-5 and TRBJ2-3, with D tentatively TRBD1 (7 bases). CDR1 MNHEY and CDR2 SVGAGI come from the germline V gene. Trimming shortened V by 0 bases and J by 7 bases, and 14 bases separated the two germline ends. CDR3 length: 15 residues. The CDR3 region is CASSYSGGGDYTQYF. The CDR3 DNA sequence: TGTGCCAGCAGTTACTCTGGAGGGGGCGATTATACGCAGTATTTT.

CDR3: CASSVGVAVLSQETQYF. For the CDR3, the DNA is TGTGCCAGCAGCGTCGGAGTAGCGGTACTATCACAAGAGACCCAGTACTTC. This rearrangement joins TRBV9 to TRBJ2-5, with D possibly being TRBD2 (6 bases). V was trimmed by 2 bases and J by 2 bases, leaving 19 bases between them. This CDR3 has 17 residues. CDR1 and CDR2 (germline): SGDLS, YYNGEE.

The chain uses TRBV27 and TRBJ2-2; D ambiguous. From germline, CDR1 is MNHEY and CDR2 SMNVEV (reference sequence). V lost 5 bases and J 0 bases, leaving 7 bases between the germline ends. The CDR3 is 14 residues long. CDR3 region: CASSASANTGELFF. As DNA, the CDR3 is TGTGCCAGCAGTGCGTCAGCGAACACCGGGGAGCTGTTTTTT.

The genes are TRBV30 and TRBJ2-1; 13 bases line up with TRBD2. Trimming removed 4 bases from V and 9 bases from J; junction bases left unmatched: 6. CDR3 length: 14 residues. Germline CDR1 is GTSNPN and CDR2 is SVGIG (reference sequence). CDR3 in amino acids: CAWNRGLAGSEQFF. The DNA of the CDR3 is TGTGCCTGGAACCGGGGACTAGCGGGATCTGAGCAGTTCTTC.

The chain recombines TRBV4-1 with TRBJ2-1, with D possibly matching TRBD2 (6 bases). The CDR3 totals 17 residues. The V end lost 2 bases, the J end lost 1 base, and 15 bases lay between the germline ends. Germline V gene data show CDR1 as MGHRA and CDR2 as YSYEKL. CDR3 DNA: TGCGCCAGCAGCCAACTACGACTAGTAAGGTCCTACAATGAGCAGTTCTTC. Amino acids: CASSQLRLVRSYNEQFF.

The chain couples TRBV5-6 to TRBJ2-1, with TRBD1 matching 9 bases. Germline CDR1 reads SGHDT; CDR2 reads YYEEEE. V gave up 3 bases and J gave up 0 bases; unmatched junction bases: 10. The CDR3 is 18 amino acids. The CDR3 bases are TGTGCCAGCAGCTCAGGGTCCGGGACAGGGTACTCCTACAATGAGCAGTTCTTC. The encoded protein is CASSSGSGTGYSYNEQFF.

The chain couples TRBV2 to TRBJ2-7; TRBD1 is a possible D gene (6 bases). Germline CDR1 SNHLY, CDR2 FYNNEI. V gave up 2 bases and J gave up 0 bases, with 17 bases separating them. The CDR3 runs to 17 residues. CDR3 sequence reads: CASSETSGQKSSYEQYF. CDR3 in DNA: TGTGCCAGCAGTGAAACCTCGGGACAAAAGAGCTCCTACGAGCAGTACTTC.

This clone showed up just once. The gene calls are TRBV12-3 or TRBV12-4 and TRBJ2-2; 7 nucleotides align to TRBD1. This CDR3 comprises 13 residues. V shed 6 bases, J shed 9 bases, and the junction held 7 bases outside the gene matches. The CDR3 sequence is CASSRRDSRELFF. CDR3 sequence (DNA): TGTGCCAGCAGCAGACGGGACAGCAGGGAGCTGTTTTTT.

The gene calls are TRBV7-9 and TRBJ2-7, with D unresolved. The V gene lost 1 base and the J gene lost 7 bases, with 17 bases spanning the gap. This CDR3 is built from 15 residues. The germline V gene has CDR1 SEHNR and CDR2 FQNEAQ (reference sequence). The CDR3 DNA follows: TGTGCCAGCAGCTTAGAGGGCGGATGGATGGGGGAGCAGTACTTC. This codes for CASSLEGGWMGEQYF.

The gene calls are TRBV6-2 or TRBV6-3 and TRBJ2-7; D may be TRBD1 or TRBD2 (5 bases each). Germline CDR1 reads MNHEY; CDR2 reads SVGEGT. Trimming pared 6 bases from V and 2 bases from J, leaving 23 bases between. This CDR3 has 17 residues. Here the CDR3 reads CASSLGTGTGNPYEQYF. CDR3 nucleotide sequence: TGTGCCAGCAGCCTCGGAACCGGGACGGGCAACCCCTACGAGCAGTACTTC.